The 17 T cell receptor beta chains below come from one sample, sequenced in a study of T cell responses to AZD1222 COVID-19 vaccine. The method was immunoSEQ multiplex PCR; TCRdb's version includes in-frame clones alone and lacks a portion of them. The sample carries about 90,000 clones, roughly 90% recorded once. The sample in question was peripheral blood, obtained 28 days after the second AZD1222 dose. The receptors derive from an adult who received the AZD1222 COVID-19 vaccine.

The CDR3 is CASSGTGTDTDTQYF. In nucleotides, the CDR3 is TGCGCCAGCAGCGGAACCGGGACAGACACAGATACGCAGTATTTT. The chain combines TRBV5-1 with TRBJ2-3; 7 bases map to TRBD1. V trimming: 4 bases; J trimming: 2 bases; junction bases outside the gene matches: 7. Germline-derived CDR1 and CDR2 are SGHRS and YFSETQ. The CDR3 sequence is 15 residues long.

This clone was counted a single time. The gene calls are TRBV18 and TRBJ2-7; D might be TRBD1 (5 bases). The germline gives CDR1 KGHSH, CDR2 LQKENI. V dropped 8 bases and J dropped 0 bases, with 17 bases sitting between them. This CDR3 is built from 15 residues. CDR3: CASTADRASSYEQYF. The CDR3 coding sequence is TGTGCCAGCACCGCCGACAGAGCCAGCTCCTACGAGCAGTACTTC.

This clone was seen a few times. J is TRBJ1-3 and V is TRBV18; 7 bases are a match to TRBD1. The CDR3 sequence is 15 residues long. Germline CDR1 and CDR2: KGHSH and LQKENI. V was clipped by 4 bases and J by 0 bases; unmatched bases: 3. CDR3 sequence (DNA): TGTGCCAGCTCACAGGGGGCCAGCTCTGGAAACACCATATATTTT. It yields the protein CASSQGASSGNTIYF. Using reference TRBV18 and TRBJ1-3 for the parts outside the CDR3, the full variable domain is NAGVMQNPRHLVRRRGQEARLRCSPMKGHSHVYWYRQLPEEGLKFMVYLQKENIIDESGMPKERFSAEFPKEGPSILRIQQVVRGDSAAYFCASSQGASSGNTIYFGEGSWLTVV.

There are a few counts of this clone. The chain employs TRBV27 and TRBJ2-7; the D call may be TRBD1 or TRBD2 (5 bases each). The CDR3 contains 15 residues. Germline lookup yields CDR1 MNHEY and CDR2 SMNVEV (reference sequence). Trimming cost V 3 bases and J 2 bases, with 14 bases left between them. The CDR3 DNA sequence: TGTGCCAGCAGTTTCTACAGGACGGGGACCTACGAGCAGTACTTC. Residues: CASSFYRTGTYEQYF.

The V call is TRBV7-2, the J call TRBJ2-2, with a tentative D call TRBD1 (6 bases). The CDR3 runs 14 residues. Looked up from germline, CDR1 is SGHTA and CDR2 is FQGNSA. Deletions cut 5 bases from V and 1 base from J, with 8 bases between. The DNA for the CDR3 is TGTGCCAGCAGCCCAGGGGTGAACACCGGGGAGCTGTTTTTT. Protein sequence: CASSPGVNTGELFF.

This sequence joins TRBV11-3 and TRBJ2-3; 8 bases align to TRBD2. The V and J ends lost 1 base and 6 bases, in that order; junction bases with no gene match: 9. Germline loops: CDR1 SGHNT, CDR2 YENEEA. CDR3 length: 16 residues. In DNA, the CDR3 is TGTGCCAGCAGCTTAGGGATCGGGACTAGTTCGGATACGCAGTATTTT. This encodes CASSLGIGTSSDTQYF.

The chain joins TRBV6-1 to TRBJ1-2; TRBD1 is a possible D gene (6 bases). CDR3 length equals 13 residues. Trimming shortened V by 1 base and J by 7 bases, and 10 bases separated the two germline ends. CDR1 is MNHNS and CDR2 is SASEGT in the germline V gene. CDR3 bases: TGTGCCAGCAGTGAAGATGGGGGCGGTGGCTACACCTTC. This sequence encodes CASSEDGGGGYTF.

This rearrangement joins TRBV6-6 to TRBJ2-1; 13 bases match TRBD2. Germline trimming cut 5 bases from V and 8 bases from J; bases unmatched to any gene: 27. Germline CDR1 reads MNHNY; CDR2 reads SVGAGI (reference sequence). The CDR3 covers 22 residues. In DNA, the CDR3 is TGTGCCAGCAGTCGACTCCCTCCGGGACAAAAACGAGCCGGGACTAGCGGGGATGAGCAGTTCTTC. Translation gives CASSRLPPGQKRAGTSGDEQFF.

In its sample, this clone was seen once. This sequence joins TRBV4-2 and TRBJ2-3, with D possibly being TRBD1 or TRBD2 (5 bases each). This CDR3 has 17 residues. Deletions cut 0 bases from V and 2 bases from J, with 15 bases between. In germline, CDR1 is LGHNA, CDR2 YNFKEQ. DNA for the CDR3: TGTGCCAGCAGCCAAGATCAAGAGGCAGGGACCACAGATACGCAGTATTTT. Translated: CASSQDQEAGTTDTQYF.

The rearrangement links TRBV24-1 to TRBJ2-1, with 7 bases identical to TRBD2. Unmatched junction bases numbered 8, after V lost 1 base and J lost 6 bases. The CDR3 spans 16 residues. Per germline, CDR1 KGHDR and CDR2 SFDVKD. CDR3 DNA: TGTGCCACCAGTGATTTCGGAAGGGAGGGCTCCAATGAGCAGTTCTTC. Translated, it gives CATSDFGREGSNEQFF.

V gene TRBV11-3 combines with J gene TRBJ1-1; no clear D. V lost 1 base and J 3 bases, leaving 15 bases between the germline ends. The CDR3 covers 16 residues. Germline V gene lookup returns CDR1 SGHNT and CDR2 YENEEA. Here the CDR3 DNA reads TGTGCCAGCAGCTTAGCATTCCGGGGTGGCTACACTGAAGCTTTCTTT. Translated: CASSLAFRGGYTEAFF.

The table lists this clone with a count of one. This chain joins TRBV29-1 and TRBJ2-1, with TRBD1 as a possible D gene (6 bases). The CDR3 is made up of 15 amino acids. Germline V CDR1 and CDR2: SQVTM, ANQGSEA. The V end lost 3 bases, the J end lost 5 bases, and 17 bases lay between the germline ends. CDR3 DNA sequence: TGCAGCGTTGACACTGGGGACACCGCGAACAATGAGCAGTTCTTC. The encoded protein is CSVDTGDTANNEQFF.

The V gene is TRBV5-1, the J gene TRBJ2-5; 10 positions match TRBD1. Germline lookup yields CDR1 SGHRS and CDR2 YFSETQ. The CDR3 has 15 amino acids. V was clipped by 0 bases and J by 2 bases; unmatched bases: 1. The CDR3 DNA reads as TGCGCCAGCAGCTTGGGGGACAGGGGTCAAGAGACCCAGTACTTC. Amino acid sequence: CASSLGDRGQETQYF. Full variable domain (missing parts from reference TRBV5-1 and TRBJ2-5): KAGVTQTPRYLIKTRGQQVTLSCSPISGHRSVSWYQQTPGQGLQFLFEYFSETQRNKGNFPGRFSGRQFSNSRSEMNVSTLELGDSALYLCASSLGDRGQETQYFGPGTRLLVL.

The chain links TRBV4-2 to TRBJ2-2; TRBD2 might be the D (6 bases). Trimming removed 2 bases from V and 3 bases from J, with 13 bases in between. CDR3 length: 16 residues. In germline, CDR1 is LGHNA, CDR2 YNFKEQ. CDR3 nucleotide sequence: TGTGCCAGCAGCCAACCCGCCCGGGACTACACCGGGGAGCTGTTTTTT. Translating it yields CASSQPARDYTGELFF.

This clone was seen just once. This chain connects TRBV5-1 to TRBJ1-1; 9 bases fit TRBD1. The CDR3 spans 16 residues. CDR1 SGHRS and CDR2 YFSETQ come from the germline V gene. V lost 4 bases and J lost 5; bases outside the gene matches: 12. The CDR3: CASSNQMTGGYTEAFF. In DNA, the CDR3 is TGCGCCAGCAGCAACCAGATGACAGGGGGGTATACTGAAGCTTTCTTT. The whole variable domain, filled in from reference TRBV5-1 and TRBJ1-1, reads KAGVTQTPRYLIKTRGQQVTLSCSPISGHRSVSWYQQTPGQGLQFLFEYFSETQRNKGNFPGRFSGRQFSNSRSEMNVSTLELGDSALYLCASSNQMTGGYTEAFFGQGTRLTVV.

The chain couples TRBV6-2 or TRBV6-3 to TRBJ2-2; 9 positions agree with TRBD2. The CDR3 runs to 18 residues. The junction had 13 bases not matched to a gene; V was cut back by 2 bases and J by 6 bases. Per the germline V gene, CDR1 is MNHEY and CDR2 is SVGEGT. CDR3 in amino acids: CASSYIERGVYQPGELFF. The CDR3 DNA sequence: TGTGCCAGCAGTTACATTGAGCGGGGGGTCTACCAGCCCGGGGAGCTGTTTTTT.

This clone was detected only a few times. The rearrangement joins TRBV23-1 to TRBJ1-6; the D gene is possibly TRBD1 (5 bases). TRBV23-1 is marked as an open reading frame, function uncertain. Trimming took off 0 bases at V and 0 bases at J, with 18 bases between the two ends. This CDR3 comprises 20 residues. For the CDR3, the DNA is TGCGCCAGCAGTCAATCCGGTTGGCGGGGGAGAAGCTCCTATAATTCACCCCTCCACTTT. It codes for CASSQSGWRGRSSYNSPLHF.